One and the same sample provided the 22 T cell receptor beta chains below, sequenced in a study of blood T cell repertoires in COVID-19. Sequencing used immunoSEQ multiplex PCR; TCRdb keeps in-frame clones, though not all of them. The sample records 310,000 or so clones, roughly 89% being singletons. Sequencing was carried out using PBMCs or T cells enriched from blood (not recorded which). These receptors all stem from a woman between 18 and 29 years old who had recovered from COVID-19.

The chain carries TRBV4-2 and TRBJ1-3; unclear D gene. Germline V gives CDR1 LGHNA, CDR2 YNFKEQ. CDR3 length equals 17 residues. Trimming stripped 0 bases from V and 2 bases from J, with 14 bases between. The CDR3 nucleotides are TGTGCCAGCAGCCAAGATTTTAGGCGAGGGACTGGAAACACCATATATTTT. Translated: CASSQDFRRGTGNTIYF.

The table lists this clone with a count of one. The genes are TRBV19 and TRBJ1-2; D possibly corresponds to TRBD1 (6 bases). V lost 1 base to trimming and J lost 7 bases, with 13 bases between them. Germline-derived CDR1 and CDR2 are LNHDA and SQIVND (reference sequence). The CDR3 is made up of 14 amino acids. The CDR3 loop reads CASSIAAQGPGYTF. In DNA form, the CDR3 reads TGTGCCAGTAGTATAGCTGCCCAGGGGCCTGGCTACACCTTC.

The chain is built from TRBV7-9 and TRBJ2-7; 7 positions agree with TRBD1. In germline, CDR1 is SEHNR, CDR2 FQNEAQ (reference sequence). V was clipped by 4 bases and J by 4 bases; unmatched bases: 1. The CDR3 loop spans 12 amino acids. CDR3 nucleotides: TGTGCCAGCAGCTCGGGACAGTACGAGCAGTACTTC. Its translation: CASSSGQYEQYF.

The chain is built from TRBV1 and TRBJ2-3; the table names TRBD1, a call not compared with the DNA. TRBV1 is classified as a pseudogene. This CDR3 is 21 amino acids long. CDR3 DNA sequence: TGCACCAGCAGCCAAGATATTACGCAAGGGGTATCCCAAAAACCCACAGATACGCAGTATTTT. Its protein product is CTSSQDITQGVSQKPTDTQYF.

The V gene is TRBV2, the J gene TRBJ1-1, with TRBD1 identical over 7 bases. The CDR3 totals 15 residues. After removal of 6 bases from V and 4 bases from J, the junction contained 11 bases not matched to a gene. The germline V gene encodes CDR1 SNHLY and CDR2 FYNNEI. This CDR3 reads CASRAKGARATEAFF. The CDR3, as DNA: TGTGCCAGCAGGGCTAAGGGGGCGCGTGCCACTGAAGCTTTCTTT.

The rearrangement uses TRBV7-9 and TRBJ2-5; D is unclear. The CDR3 spans 12 residues. Germline V gene sequence: CDR1 SEHNR, CDR2 FQNEAQ (reference sequence). V gave up 4 bases and J gave up 5 bases, with 8 bases separating them. The CDR3 here is CASSSIVETQYF. In nucleotides, the CDR3 is TGTGCCAGCAGCTCCATTGTGGAGACCCAGTACTTC.

The V and J genes are TRBV4-3 and TRBJ1-1, with 9 bases that match TRBD1. Trimming removed 4 bases from V and 2 bases from J; junction bases left unmatched: 5. CDR1 and CDR2 from the germline V gene are LGHNA and YSLEER. The CDR3 is 15 amino acids. The CDR3 loop is CASSPLGQGNTEAFF. The CDR3 nucleotides are TGCGCCAGCAGCCCGTTGGGACAGGGAAACACTGAAGCTTTCTTT.

This clone was detected only once. The V call is TRBV6-2 or TRBV6-3, the J call TRBJ1-1; 8 bases align to TRBD1. This CDR3 contains 16 residues. The ends lost 6 bases at V and 2 bases at J; junction bases unmatched: 11. CDR1 is MNHEY, CDR2 SVGEGT, per germline. The CDR3 DNA reads TGTGCCAGCAGCCCGGCCGGGACAGGAGCTAACACTGAAGCTTTCTTT. This gives the protein CASSPAGTGANTEAFF.

The rearrangement uses TRBV19 and TRBJ1-1; a weak D match, TRBD1 (5 bases). Trimming took 4 bases from V and 0 from J, leaving 12 bases between them. The CDR3 loop spans 15 amino acids. CDR1 and CDR2 (germline): LNHDA, SQIVND (reference sequence). CDR3 sequence reads: CASSTTENLNTEAFF. CDR3 bases: TGTGCCAGTAGTACGACAGAGAATCTGAACACTGAAGCTTTCTTT.

This clone was recorded only once. This sequence joins TRBV7-2 and TRBJ1-1; D might be TRBD1 (6 bases). The CDR3 covers 14 residues. V gave up 5 bases and J gave up 4 bases, with 14 bases separating them. Germline CDR1 is SGHTA and CDR2 is FQGNSA. The CDR3 DNA reads TGTGCCAGCAGCCCTACTGGGGGCCCCACTGAAGCTTTCTTT. Encoded protein: CASSPTGGPTEAFF.

This clone has just one count. This chain connects TRBV6-2 or TRBV6-3 to TRBJ1-5; 8 bases match TRBD1. CDR1 and CDR2 from the germline V gene are MNHEY and SVGEGT. J gave up 1 base and V 3 bases, and 8 bases lay outside the gene matches. This CDR3 has 17 amino acids. CDR3 sequence reads: CASSYGTGRVSNQPQHF. CDR3 sequence (DNA): TGTGCCAGCAGTTATGGGACAGGAAGGGTAAGCAATCAGCCCCAGCATTTT.

V is TRBV9 and J is TRBJ1-2, with D unclear. Germline V gene lookup returns CDR1 SGDLS and CDR2 YYNGEE. The V gene lost 0 bases and the J gene lost 2 bases, with 17 bases spanning the gap. This CDR3 region has 17 residues. The CDR3 DNA sequence: TGTGCCAGCAGCGTAGATGAGGTTCCGACTAAAAACTATGGCTACACCTTC. Translated: CASSVDEVPTKNYGYTF.

The CDR3 sequence: CASSSYPRTSGKAETQYF. CDR3 bases: TGTGCCAGCAGCTCCTACCCAAGAACTAGCGGGAAGGCTGAGACCCAGTACTTC. J is TRBJ2-5 and V is TRBV7-9, with 10 bases fitting TRBD2. This CDR3 has 18 amino acids. Trimming cost V 4 bases and J 5 bases; bases outside gene matches: 16. In germline, CDR1 is SEHNR, CDR2 FQNEAQ (reference sequence).

The V gene is TRBV28, the J gene TRBJ1-6; 9 positions match TRBD1. Germline trimming cut 6 bases from V and 0 bases from J; bases unmatched to any gene: 15. Germline CDR1 reads MDHEN; CDR2 reads SYDVKM. This CDR3 contains 20 residues. The CDR3 sequence: CASSLRGQGGWSSYNSPLHF. In nucleotides, the CDR3 is TGTGCCAGCAGCCTGCGGGGACAGGGAGGATGGAGCTCCTATAATTCACCCCTCCACTTT. Combining the CDR3 with reference TRBV28 and TRBJ1-6 gives the whole variable domain DVKVTQSSRYLVKRTGEKVFLECVQDMDHENMFWYRQDPGLGLRLIYFSYDVKMKEKGDIPEGYSVSREKKERFSLILESASTNQTSMYLCASSLRGQGGWSSYNSPLHFGNGTRLTVT.

CDR3 bases: TGTGCCAGCAGCCTTATCCTGGCTAGCGGGACAGATACGCAGTATTTT. It encodes CASSLILASGTDTQYF. The genes are TRBV4-2 and TRBJ2-3; 8 nucleotides line up with TRBD2. There are 16 residues in the CDR3. The trim removed 4 bases at V and 3 bases at J, leaving 9 bases unmatched. Germline CDR1 and CDR2: LGHNA and YNFKEQ.

This clone was counted between two and nine times. CDR3 amino acids: CASSFGQGTGYTF. The CDR3 nucleotides read TGTGCCAGCAGTTTCGGACAGGGGACCGGCTACACCTTC. The chain recombines TRBV7-3 with TRBJ1-2, with TRBD1 matching 9 bases. The CDR3 spans 13 residues. V lost 6 bases, J lost 8 bases, and 7 bases stayed unmatched. Germline V lookup: CDR1 SGHTA, CDR2 FQGTGA.

The V and J genes are TRBV28 and TRBJ2-7; 12 bases map to TRBD1. V dropped 4 bases and J dropped 3; count of bases not matched to a gene: 13. Looked up from germline, CDR1 is MDHEN and CDR2 is SYDVKM. The CDR3 covers 18 residues. The CDR3 protein is CASSSRDRGLAGFYEQYF. The DNA of the CDR3 is TGTGCCAGCAGTTCCCGGGACAGGGGGCTAGCGGGGTTCTACGAGCAGTACTTC.

The rearrangement links TRBV7-2 to TRBJ2-1, with 8 bases that match TRBD2. Germline lookup yields CDR1 SGHTA and CDR2 FQGNSA. The CDR3 is made up of 15 amino acids. The ends lost 5 bases at V and 2 bases at J; junction bases unmatched: 5. The CDR3 DNA reads as TGTGCCAGCAGCCCCGGGGGGGTCCCCTACAATGAGCAGTTCTTC. It encodes CASSPGGVPYNEQFF.

This clone was counted once. The chain carries TRBV19 and TRBJ1-5, with TRBD1 matching 9 bases. J was trimmed by 1 base and V by 5 bases; bases with no gene match: 6. There are 16 residues in the CDR3. CDR1 is LNHDA, CDR2 SQIVND, per germline (reference sequence). The CDR3 loop is CASSPRTGASNQPQHF. The CDR3 bases are TGTGCCAGTAGTCCCCGGACAGGGGCAAGCAATCAGCCCCAGCATTTT. Based on the CDR3 plus reference TRBV19 and TRBJ1-5, the full variable domain is DGGITQSPKYLFRKEGQNVTLSCEQNLNHDAMYWYRQDPGQGLRLIYYSQIVNDFQKGDIAEGYSVSREKKESFPLTVTSAQKNPTAFYLCASSPRTGASNQPQHFGDGTRLSIL.

Here the CDR3 DNA reads TGTGCCAGCAGCTTCACAGGGATCTCCTACGAGCAGTACTTC. Amino acid sequence: CASSFTGISYEQYF. The chain is built from TRBV7-2 and TRBJ2-7, with D tentatively TRBD1 (6 bases). Trimming took off 3 bases at V and 0 bases at J, with 9 bases between the two ends. CDR1 SGHTA and CDR2 FQGNSA come from the germline V gene. There are 14 residues in the CDR3. Full variable domain (remainder filled in from reference TRBV7-2 and TRBJ2-7): GAGVSQSPSNKVTEKGKDVELRCDPISGHTALYWYRQSLGQGLEFLIYFQGNSAPDKSGLPSDRFSAERTGGSVSTLTIQRTQQEDSAVYLCASSFTGISYEQYFGPGTRLTVT.

Regarding this clone: Other DNA sequences of this sample code for an identical CDR3. The gene calls are TRBV28 and TRBJ1-1, with 9 bases aligning to TRBD1. In germline, CDR1 is MDHEN, CDR2 SYDVKM. V lost 5 bases to trimming and J lost 4 bases; unmatched junction nucleotides: 8. The CDR3 contains 15 residues. Here the CDR3 reads CASSLPGQGGTEAFF. CDR3 coding DNA: TGTGCCAGCAGTCTACCGGGACAGGGTGGCACTGAAGCTTTCTTT.

This chain joins TRBV7-2 and TRBJ2-1; no definite D call. The CDR3 loop spans 13 amino acids. Germline CDR1 and CDR2: SGHTA and FQGNSA. V dropped 4 bases and J dropped 0 bases, with 4 bases sitting between them. CDR3 DNA: TGTGCCAGCAGCTGGAGCTCCTACAATGAGCAGTTCTTC. This gives the protein CASSWSSYNEQFF.